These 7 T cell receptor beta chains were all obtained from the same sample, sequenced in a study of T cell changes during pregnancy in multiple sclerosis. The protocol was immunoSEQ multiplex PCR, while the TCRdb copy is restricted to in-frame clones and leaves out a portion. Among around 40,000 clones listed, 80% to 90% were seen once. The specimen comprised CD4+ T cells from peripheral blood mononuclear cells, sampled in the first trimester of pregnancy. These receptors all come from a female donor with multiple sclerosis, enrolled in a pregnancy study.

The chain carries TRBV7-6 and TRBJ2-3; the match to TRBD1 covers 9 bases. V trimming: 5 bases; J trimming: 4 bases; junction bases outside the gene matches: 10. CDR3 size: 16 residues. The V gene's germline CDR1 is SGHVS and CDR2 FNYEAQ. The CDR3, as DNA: TGTGCCAGCAGCCCAAAGCGGGGACAGGGTTCAGATACGCAGTATTTT. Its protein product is CASSPKRGQGSDTQYF.

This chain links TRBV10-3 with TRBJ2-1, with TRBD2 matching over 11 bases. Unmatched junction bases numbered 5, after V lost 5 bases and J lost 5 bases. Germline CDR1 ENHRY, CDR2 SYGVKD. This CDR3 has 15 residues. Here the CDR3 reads CAISSGTSGHNEQFF. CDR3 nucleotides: TGTGCCATCAGTTCCGGGACTAGCGGCCACAATGAGCAGTTCTTC.

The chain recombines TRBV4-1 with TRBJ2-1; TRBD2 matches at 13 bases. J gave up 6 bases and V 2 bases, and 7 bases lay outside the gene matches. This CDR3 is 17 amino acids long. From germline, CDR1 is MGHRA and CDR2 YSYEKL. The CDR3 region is CASSQSGLAGVVNEQFF. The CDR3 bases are TGCGCCAGCAGCCAATCCGGACTAGCGGGAGTGGTCAATGAGCAGTTCTTC.

CDR3 sequence reads: CASSLSRGGDYGYTF. The CDR3, as DNA: TGTGCCAGCAGTTTAAGTAGAGGAGGGGACTATGGCTACACCTTC. The V call is TRBV28, the J call TRBJ1-2, with D perhaps TRBD1 (5 bases). With 2 bases removed from V and 3 bases from J, the gap between germline ends came to 13 bases. Germline assignment: CDR1 MDHEN and CDR2 SYDVKM. The CDR3 extends over 15 amino acids.

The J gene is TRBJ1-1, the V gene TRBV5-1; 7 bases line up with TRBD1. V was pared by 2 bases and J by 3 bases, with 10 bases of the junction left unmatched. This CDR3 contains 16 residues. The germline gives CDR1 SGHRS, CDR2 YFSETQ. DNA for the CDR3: TGCGCCAGCAGCTTTGGCCAGGGGGTGGGGGACACTGAAGCTTTCTTT. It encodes CASSFGQGVGDTEAFF. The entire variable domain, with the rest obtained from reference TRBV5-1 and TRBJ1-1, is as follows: KAGVTQTPRYLIKTRGQQVTLSCSPISGHRSVSWYQQTPGQGLQFLFEYFSETQRNKGNFPGRFSGRQFSNSRSEMNVSTLELGDSALYLCASSFGQGVGDTEAFFGQGTRLTVV.

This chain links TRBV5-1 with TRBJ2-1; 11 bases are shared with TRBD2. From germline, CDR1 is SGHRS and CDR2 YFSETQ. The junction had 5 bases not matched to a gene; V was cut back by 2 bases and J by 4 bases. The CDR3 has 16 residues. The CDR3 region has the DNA TGCGCCAGCAGCTTTGCCGGGACTAGCGGATACAATGAGCAGTTCTTC. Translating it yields CASSFAGTSGYNEQFF.

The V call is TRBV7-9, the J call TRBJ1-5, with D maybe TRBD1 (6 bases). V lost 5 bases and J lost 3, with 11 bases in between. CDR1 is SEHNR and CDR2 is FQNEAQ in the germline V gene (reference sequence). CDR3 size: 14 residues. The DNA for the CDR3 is TGTGCCAGCAGCCCCGGACAGAACAATCAGCCCCAGCATTTT. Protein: CASSPGQNNQPQHF. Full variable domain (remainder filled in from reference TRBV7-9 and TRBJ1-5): DTGVSQNPRHKITKRGQNVTFRCDPISEHNRLYWYRQTLGQGPEFLTYFQNEAQLEKSRLLSDRFSAERPKGSFSTLEIQRTEQGDSAMYLCASSPGQNNQPQHFGDGTRLSIL.